This T cell receptor beta chain was sequenced in a study of blood T cell repertoires in COVID-19. The CDR3 length is 16 residues. Germline V CDR1 and CDR2: SGDLS, YYNGEE. V dropped 3 bases and J dropped 4 bases, with 19 bases sitting between them. Original methodology: Amplification of reference gene primers was used by the study to estimate nucleated cell counts. Method: immunoSEQ multiplex PCR; TCRdb's copy keeps in-frame clones and lacks some. That table gives V, J and clone size, and the DNA gave D and trimming. The sample lists about 270,000 clones, approximately 86% occurring once. The source is a man between 40 and 49 years old with active or convalescent COVID-19. The rearrangement links TRBV9 to TRBJ1-1, with unresolved D. Material: peripheral blood. Here the CDR3 DNA reads TGTGCCAGCAGCGGGCTCAGAGAGGGAGCCGGCACTGAAGCTTTCTTT. This encodes CASSGLREGAGTEAFF. The variable domain in full, completed from reference TRBV9 and TRBJ1-1, reads DSGVTQTPKHLITATGQRVTLRCSPRSGDLSVYWYQQSLDQGLQFLIQYYNGEERAKGNILERFSAQQFPDLHSELNLSSLELGDSALYFCASSGLREGAGTEAFFGQGTRLTVV.